These 5 T cell receptor beta chains were all obtained from the same sample, sequenced in a study of T cell repertoires and HLA-DP antigens. Antigens for these TCRs are unknown. Method: immunoSEQ multiplex PCR; TCRdb's copy keeps in-frame clones and lacks some. The table includes around 110,000 clones, about 92% detected once. Material: CD4+ T cells from PBMCs. All receptors derive from a woman younger than 35 in good health and CMV-seronegative.

The chain combines TRBV10-3 with TRBJ2-3, with 10 nucleotides matching TRBD1. V gave up 6 bases and J gave up 7 bases; unmatched junction bases: 4. The CDR3 is 13 residues long. Germline assignment: CDR1 ENHRY and CDR2 SYGVKD. The CDR3 coding sequence is TGTGCCATCAGAGGGACAGGGGCATATACGCAGTATTTT. Its translation: CAIRGTGAYTQYF.

V usage is TRBV7-3 and J usage is TRBJ2-5; D could derive from TRBD1 or TRBD2 (5 bases each). V was cut by 5 bases and J by 5 bases, with 15 bases left in between. The CDR3 sequence is 14 residues long. Germline V gene lookup returns CDR1 SGHTA and CDR2 FQGTGA. The CDR3 is CASSPGPVLETQYF. The CDR3 coding sequence is TGTGCCAGCAGCCCGGGGCCGGTCTTGGAGACCCAGTACTTC.

The chain has TRBV7-2 and TRBJ1-4; unclear D gene. The CDR3 length is 18 residues. CDR1 and CDR2 (germline): SGHTA, FQGNSA. V was shortened by 3 bases and J by 3 bases, with 20 bases between the two germline ends. Here the CDR3 reads CASSFSRAAVNSNEKLFF. The CDR3 DNA reads TGTGCCAGCAGCTTTTCGCGGGCAGCGGTTAACTCTAATGAAAAACTGTTTTTT.

This clone was detected a few times. The chain uses TRBV30 and TRBJ1-5, with D perhaps matching TRBD1 (5 bases). Germline CDR1 reads GTSNPN; CDR2 reads SVGIG (reference sequence). This CDR3 is 15 amino acids long. The ends were cut back, 2 bases at V and 5 bases at J, with 16 bases in the middle. The CDR3 nucleotides are TGTGCCTGGAGTTTAGGAGGACACCCCCATCAGCCCCAGCATTTT. Protein sequence: CAWSLGGHPHQPQHF.

This chain connects TRBV7-2 to TRBJ2-5; D assignment may be TRBD1 or TRBD2 (5 bases each). This CDR3 is built from 15 residues. CDR1 and CDR2 from the germline V gene are SGHTA and FQGNSA. Trimming removed 3 bases at V and 3 bases at J, with 14 bases between. The CDR3: CASSFLGGPEETQYF. The DNA of the CDR3 is TGTGCCAGCAGCTTCCTTGGGGGACCCGAAGAGACCCAGTACTTC.